The 5 T cell receptor beta chains below all came from one sample that was sequenced in a study of molecular identifiers for immune sequencing clone quantification. A single record per CDR3 protein comes from TCRdb applying MiXCR to the PCR reads. The top ten hold around 0.84% of the sample, which has about 510,000 distinct CDR3 sequences, roughly a fifth seen once. Source material: naive CD8+ T cells from blood, with Jurkat cell RNA spiked in. Regarding subset: FACS-sorted CD8+CD4-CCR7+CD45RA+ naive T cells. Receptors originate from a human donor in good health. Some libraries in this study had Jurkat cell RNA spiked in.

This clonotype was counted many times. The chain combines TRBV13 with TRBJ1-4, with 7 bases that match TRBD1. Germline CDR1 is PRHDT and CDR2 is FYEKMQ (reference sequence). The CDR3 has 15 amino acids. Trimming at V came to 4 bases and at J to 5 bases, leaving 7 bases not matched to a gene. CDR3 nucleotide sequence: TGTGCCAGCAGCTCGGGCTCGACAGGGAATGAAAAACTGTTTTTT. Amino acids: CASSSGSTGNEKLFF. The full variable domain, completed using reference TRBV13 and TRBJ1-4, is AAGVIQSPRHLIKEKRETATLKCYPIPRHDTVYWYQQGPGQDPQFLISFYEKMQSDKGSIPDRFSAQQFSDYHSELNMSSLELGDSALYFCASSSGSTGNEKLFFGSGTQLSVL.

With respect to this clonotype: It may be a read error: a sequence one base away is much more abundant. V gene TRBV6-2 or TRBV6-3 combines with J gene TRBJ2-5, with 12 positions matching TRBD2. CDR1 is MNHEY, CDR2 SVGEGT, per germline. The CDR3 sequence is 17 residues long. With 6 bases clipped from V and 0 bases from J, the junction kept 8 bases outside the gene matches. The chain's CDR3 is CASRPTTSGGHQETQYF. CDR3 nucleotides: TGTGCCAGCAGACCGACGACTAGCGGGGGTCACCAAGAGACCCAGTACTTC.

The rearrangement links TRBV11-2 to TRBJ2-3; 7 bases match TRBD1. CDR3 length: 15 residues. The germline CDR1 and CDR2 sequences are SGHAT and FQNNGV. V shed 5 bases, J shed 1 base, and the junction held 6 bases outside the gene matches. The CDR3 DNA follows: TGTGCCAGCAGCCCTAACGGACAGGGCACAGATACGCAGTATTTT. Protein product: CASSPNGQGTDTQYF.

This clonotype showed up many times. This chain links TRBV30 with TRBJ1-4; 7 nucleotides line up with TRBD1. CDR1 and CDR2 (germline): GTSNPN, SVGIG (reference sequence). This CDR3 is 14 amino acids long. J lost 6 bases, V lost 2 bases, and 6 bases had no gene match. CDR3 nucleotides: TGTGCCTGGAGTCCGACAGGGCATGATGAAAAACTGTTTTTT. Translating gives CAWSPTGHDEKLFF.

This clonotype was observed many times. The J gene is TRBJ2-2, the V gene TRBV3-1; either TRBD1 or TRBD2 may supply D (5 bases each). CDR1 and CDR2 from the germline V gene are LGHDT and YNNKEL (reference sequence). The CDR3 totals 13 residues. With 11 bases removed from V and 2 bases from J, the gap between germline ends came to 12 bases. In DNA form, the CDR3 reads TGTGCCGCCGGGGACGGTAACACCGGGGAGCTGTTTTTT. It yields the protein CAAGDGNTGELFF.